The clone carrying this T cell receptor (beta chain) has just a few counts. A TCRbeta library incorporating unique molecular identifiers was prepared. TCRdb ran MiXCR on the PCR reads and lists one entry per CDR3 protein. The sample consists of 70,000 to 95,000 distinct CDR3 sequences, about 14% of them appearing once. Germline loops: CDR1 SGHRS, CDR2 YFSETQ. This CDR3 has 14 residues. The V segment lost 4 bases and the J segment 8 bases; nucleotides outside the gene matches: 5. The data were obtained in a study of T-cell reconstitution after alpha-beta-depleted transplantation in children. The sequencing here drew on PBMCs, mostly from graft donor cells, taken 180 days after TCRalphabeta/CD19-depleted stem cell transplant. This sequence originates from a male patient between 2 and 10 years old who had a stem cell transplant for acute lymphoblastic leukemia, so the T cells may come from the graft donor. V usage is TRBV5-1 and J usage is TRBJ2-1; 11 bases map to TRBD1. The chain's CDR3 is CASSLGQGGDEQFF. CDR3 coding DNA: TGCGCCAGCAGCCTGGGACAGGGGGGCGATGAGCAGTTCTTC.